This T cell receptor beta chain was observed in a study of blood T cell repertoires in COVID-19. This CDR3 is 15 amino acids long. Trimming took off 3 bases at V and 6 bases at J, with 17 bases between the two ends. CDR1 and CDR2 (germline): KGHSH, LQKENI. Sequenced by immunoSEQ multiplex PCR; TCRdb stores in-frame clones only, minus some. The sample gives approximately 280,000 clones, around 85% of which show up once; approximately 10% is in the top ten. This TCR came from a woman in her seventies with acute or convalescent COVID-19. This chain connects TRBV18 to TRBJ1-1; unclear D gene. Sequenced: peripheral blood. As DNA, the CDR3 is TGTGCCAGCTCACCCGGCCCCCTAGGCCCCGCTGAAGCTTTCTTT. Translation: CASSPGPLGPAEAFF. Looking up the rest from reference TRBV18 and TRBJ1-1 gives the full variable domain: NAGVMQNPRHLVRRRGQEARLRCSPMKGHSHVYWYRQLPEEGLKFMVYLQKENIIDESGMPKERFSAEFPKEGPSILRIQQVVRGDSAAYFCASSPGPLGPAEAFFGQGTRLTVV.